The entry below describes one T cell receptor beta chain. Clones were sequenced by immunoSEQ multiplex PCR, and TCRdb holds only the in-frame ones, with some missing. Among more than 65,000 clones, over 70% were seen once, and the ten largest hold 5.3%. The sample belongs to a study of blood T cell repertoires in COVID-19. The CDR3 consists of 15 residues. V dropped 1 base and J dropped 3; count of bases not matched to a gene: 5. Germline CDR1 reads SEHNR; CDR2 reads FQNEAQ (reference sequence). The sample comprised peripheral blood. The clonotype was recovered from a man between 45 and 60 years old with active COVID-19. The V call is TRBV7-9, the J call TRBJ2-7; 8 bases align to TRBD2. In DNA, the CDR3 is TGTGCCAGCAGCTTAGGGCCGGGAGGGATCTACGAGCAGTACTTC. It yields the protein CASSLGPGGIYEQYF.